These 20 T cell receptor beta chains share one sample of origin, sequenced in a study of T cell clonality in common variable immunodeficiency (dated by TCRdb to between 2015 and 2016). Receptor amplification or capture employed the immunoSEQ multiplex PCR assay. Entries here come from immuneACCESS through TCRdb and include only in-frame sequences with V and J called. Some clones fail to appear in such tables; in the studies checked, an unresolved V gene covers under half of the shortfall, and the cause of the remainder is unknown. For this sample, tens of thousands of clones appear and none is a singleton. Less than 2.5% of the sample belongs to the ten largest clones. Specimen: peripheral blood mononuclear cells. The receptor set was obtained from a person between 18 and 75 years old in good health.

This clone has ten or more counts. The read terminates 3 residues before the CDR3 end, so the remaining end is supplied by the germline J gene. The genes are TRBV5-6 and TRBJ2-2; 9 nucleotides agree with TRBD2. The CDR3 spans 15 residues. The germline V gene encodes CDR1 SGHDT and CDR2 YYEEEE. V was pared by 7 bases and J by 5 bases, with 9 bases of the junction left unmatched. The sequenced part of the CDR3 DNA is TGTGCCAGCCACGTCGGCGGGGGGGTAACCGGGGAG. It specifies CASHVGGGVTGE. Given in full, the CDR3 is CASHVGGGVTGELFF.

This clone was observed many times. Read coverage stops 3 residues before the CDR3 terminus; the germline J gene supplies the remainder. The chain employs TRBV19 and TRBJ1-1; 7 bases are a match to TRBD1. The J segment lost 0 bases and the V segment lost 3 bases, leaving 7 bases of the junction unmatched. CDR3 length: 16 residues. Germline values: CDR1 LNHDA, CDR2 SQIVND (reference sequence). The CDR3 loop is CASSMRDSTLNTEAFF. Partial CDR3 DNA: TGTGCCAGTAGTATGCGGGACAGTACATTGAACACTGAA. Combining the CDR3 with reference TRBV19 and TRBJ1-1 gives the whole variable domain DGGITQSPKYLFRKEGQNVTLSCEQNLNHDAMYWYRQDPGQGLRLIYYSQIVNDFQKGDIAEGYSVSREKKESFPLTVTSAQKNPTAFYLCASSMRDSTLNTEAFFGQGTRLTVV.

This clone was seen ten or more times. The sequenced fragment ends 3 residues before the CDR3 boundary, so the rest is inferred from the germline J gene. The chain links TRBV5-1 to TRBJ1-5, with TRBD1 matching over 9 bases. The V gene end was trimmed by 4 bases and the J gene end by 3 bases; junction bases not matched to a gene: 5. The CDR3 has 15 amino acids. The V gene's germline CDR1 is SGHRS and CDR2 YFSETQ. The part of the CDR3 DNA that was read is TGCGCCAGCAGCCCGGGACAGGGTACCAATCAGCCC. Its protein is CASSPGQGTNQP. The whole CDR3 region reads CASSPGQGTNQPQHF.

This clone was picked up many times. The read ends 3 residues before the CDR3 terminus; that terminus is restored from the germline J gene. V is TRBV6-2 or TRBV6-3 and J is TRBJ1-5; 7 nucleotides agree with TRBD1. Germline CDR1 and CDR2: MNHEY and SVGEGT. Trimming took 8 bases from V and 6 from J; bases not matched to a gene: 10. The CDR3 is made up of 14 amino acids. This CDR3 is CASALTGKAQPQHF. The part of the CDR3 DNA that was read is TGTGCCAGCGCCCTGACAGGGAAGGCTCAGCCC.

Ten or more counts support this clone. The read finishes 3 residues shy of the CDR3 end, and the germline J gene is used to complete it. V is TRBV30 and J is TRBJ2-7, with 9 bases fitting TRBD2. The V and J ends lost 2 bases and 2 bases, in that order; junction bases with no gene match: 4. CDR3 length: 14 residues. Germline values: CDR1 GTSNPN, CDR2 SVGIG (reference sequence). CDR3 protein: CAWSRLAGTYEQYF. The CDR3 DNA, read in part, is TGTGCCTGGAGTAGGCTAGCGGGAACCTACGAG.

There are many counts of this clone. The read terminates 3 residues before the CDR3 end, so the remaining end is supplied by the germline J gene. The gene calls are TRBV11-2 and TRBJ2-7; 7 bases are shared with TRBD2. The CDR3 has 14 amino acids. V shed 3 bases and J 0 bases; nucleotides not matched to a gene: 2. Germline V CDR1 and CDR2: SGHAT, FQNNGV. CDR3 DNA, as far as it was read: TGTGCCAGCAGCTTTCGGGACTACTCCTACGAG. This translates into CASSFRDYSYE. Given in full, the CDR3 is CASSFRDYSYEQYF.

In its sample, this clone was seen many times. The CDR3 extends 3 residues past the end of the read, so its final part is completed from the germline J gene. The chain joins TRBV29-1 to TRBJ2-1; 8 bases line up with TRBD2. The CDR3 is made up of 14 amino acids. CDR1 and CDR2 from the germline V gene are SQVTM and ANQGSEA. The junction had 7 bases not matched to a gene; V was cut back by 8 bases and J by 1 base. The CDR3 spells CSTGTSDSYNEQFF. CDR3 DNA, as far as it was read: TGCAGCACTGGGACTAGTGATTCCTACAATGAG.

This clone was seen a few times. The CDR3 is cut off 3 residues early in the read; its end comes from the germline J gene. This rearrangement joins TRBV7-9 to TRBJ1-2; possible D gene TRBD1, 6 bases. CDR1 and CDR2 from the germline V gene are SEHNR and FQNEAQ (reference sequence). CDR3 length: 13 residues. The sequenced CDR3 bases are TGTCCCGGACTAGGGGGTTCGGGTTATGGC. It specifies CPGLGGSGYG. The full CDR3 protein is CPGLGGSGYGYTF.

The table lists this clone with many counts. The CDR3 region is CASSLRGGETQYF. Incomplete CDR3 DNA: TGTGCCAGCAGCTTACGAGGGGGAGAGACC. This chain uses TRBV7-9 with TRBJ2-5, with a possible D match to TRBD1 (6 bases). The DNA ends 3 residues before the CDR3 does, and the rest of the CDR3 is filled in from the germline J gene. V was shortened by 2 bases and J by 4 bases, with 8 bases between the two germline ends. The CDR3 sequence is 13 residues long. Germline assignment: CDR1 SEHNR and CDR2 FQNEAQ (reference sequence).

This clone was observed many times. The CDR3 end is not reached by the read, which stops 3 residues before it; the germline J gene fills it in. This rearrangement joins TRBV6-1 to TRBJ2-7; 8 bases fit TRBD2. Germline loops: CDR1 MNHNS, CDR2 SASEGT. There are 15 residues in the CDR3. V shed 2 bases and J 3 bases; nucleotides not matched to a gene: 6. This chain's CDR3 is CASSELAGRNYEQYF. Incomplete CDR3 DNA: TGTGCCAGCAGTGAACTAGCGGGCCGAAACTACGAG.

In this sample, this clone turned up many times. The read is 3 residues too short to cover the CDR3 end, so that end is filled in from the germline J gene. The chain links TRBV19 to TRBJ1-2; TRBD1 aligns across 8 bases. The V gene end was trimmed by 4 bases and the J gene end by 3 bases; junction bases not matched to a gene: 13. The CDR3 runs to 17 residues. Germline V lookup: CDR1 LNHDA, CDR2 SQIVND (reference sequence). Incomplete CDR3 DNA: TGTGCCAGTAGTACAAAATCCACAGGGGGATTTGACTATGGC. Protein: CASSTKSTGGFDYG. The entire CDR3 is CASSTKSTGGFDYGYTF.

This clone was detected many times. Incomplete CDR3 DNA: TGCAGTGCCCTCCGAGGGGGGCCCGGGACTAGCGGGGGAGTAGATACG. Its protein product is CSALRGGPGTSGGVDT. The CDR3 as a whole reads CSALRGGPGTSGGVDTQYF. The chain links TRBV20-1 to TRBJ2-3; 14 nucleotides align to TRBD2. Sequencing ends 3 residues short of the CDR3 end; the germline J gene provides the rest. The CDR3 runs to 19 residues. After removal of 6 bases from V and 5 bases from J, the junction contained 19 bases not matched to a gene. Germline loops: CDR1 DFQATT, CDR2 SNEGSKA (reference sequence).

This clone was seen many times. The read falls 3 residues short of the CDR3 end, and the missing part is taken from the germline J gene. The chain uses TRBV6-1 and TRBJ1-6; D might be TRBD1 (5 bases). Germline values: CDR1 MNHNS, CDR2 SASEGT. The CDR3 covers 16 residues. V shed 2 bases and J shed 7 bases, with 15 bases lying between them. CDR3 protein: CASSEFGGATNSPLHF. CDR3 DNA (partial): TGTGCCAGCAGTGAATTCGGAGGGGCTACGAATTCACCC.

This clone was seen at least ten times. The read stops 3 residues short of the end of the CDR3; the missing end is completed from the germline J gene. This chain uses TRBV18 with TRBJ2-1, with a tentative D call TRBD1 (6 bases). V dropped 3 bases and J dropped 9 bases, with 12 bases sitting between them. This CDR3 is 13 amino acids long. The germline V gene encodes CDR1 KGHSH and CDR2 LQKENI. The CDR3 sequence is CASSPLEGGEQFF. CDR3 DNA, as far as it was read: TGTGCCAGCTCACCCTTGGAAGGGGGTGAG. Drawing the rest from reference TRBV18 and TRBJ2-1, the complete variable domain is NAGVMQNPRHLVRRRGQEARLRCSPMKGHSHVYWYRQLPEEGLKFMVYLQKENIIDESGMPKERFSAEFPKEGPSILRIQQVVRGDSAAYFCASSPLEGGEQFFGPGTRLTVL.

This clone came up many times. The observed sequence ends 3 residues before the CDR3 terminus, with the missing tail filled in from the germline J gene. The rearrangement links TRBV19 to TRBJ2-1, with 8 bases fitting TRBD1. CDR3 length: 17 residues. Germline trimming cut 0 bases from V and 8 bases from J; bases unmatched to any gene: 12. Looked up from germline, CDR1 is LNHDA and CDR2 is SQIVND (reference sequence). CDR3 protein: CASSIDLGRGHLHEQFF. CDR3 bases read: TGTGCCAGTAGTATAGATCTGGGCAGGGGGCATCTTCATGAG.

Ten or more counts support this clone. The read terminates 3 residues ahead of where the CDR3 ends, so the germline J gene completes it. The chain recombines TRBV19 with TRBJ2-3, with 13 bases matching TRBD2. CDR3 length equals 19 residues. CDR1 and CDR2 from the germline V gene are LNHDA and SQIVND (reference sequence). Trimming cost V 3 bases and J 4 bases; bases outside gene matches: 13. CDR3 DNA, as far as it was read: TGTGCCAGTAGTATTATGATCAGCGGACTAGCGGGAGTGCCAGATACG. Protein sequence: CASSIMISGLAGVPDT. The full CDR3 reads CASSIMISGLAGVPDTQYF. Full variable domain (missing parts from reference TRBV19 and TRBJ2-3): DGGITQSPKYLFRKEGQNVTLSCEQNLNHDAMYWYRQDPGQGLRLIYYSQIVNDFQKGDIAEGYSVSREKKESFPLTVTSAQKNPTAFYLCASSIMISGLAGVPDTQYFGPGTRLTVL.

This clone was seen repeatedly, ten times or more. The CDR3 end falls 3 residues outside the read, so it is completed with the germline J gene. The chain is built from TRBV14 and TRBJ1-4, with 7 bases matching TRBD1. The CDR3 has 18 residues. The V segment lost 2 bases and the J segment 5 bases; nucleotides outside the gene matches: 14. CDR1 is SGHDN and CDR2 is FVKESK in the germline V gene. The sequenced part of the CDR3 DNA is TGTGCCAGCAGCCAACTCCGTGGGACAGCCCTAGGAAATGAAAAA. Protein: CASSQLRGTALGNEK. The full CDR3 sequence reads CASSQLRGTALGNEKLFF.

This clone has at least ten counts. The read stops 3 residues short of the end of the CDR3; the missing end is completed from the germline J gene. V and J are TRBV18 and TRBJ2-7; 7 positions agree with TRBD1. V dropped 6 bases and J dropped 6; count of bases not matched to a gene: 14. CDR3 length: 15 residues. Per germline, CDR1 KGHSH and CDR2 LQKENI. The CDR3 here is CASSLLGDSIGEQYF. CDR3 DNA (partial): TGTGCCAGCTCCCTTCTGGGGGACAGTATCGGCGAG.

The sample holds many counts of this clone. The missing CDR3 end, 3 residues past where the read stops, is filled in from the germline J gene. The chain is built from TRBV2 and TRBJ1-3; TRBD1 agrees at 7 bases. The CDR3 length is 15 residues. The V segment lost 6 bases and the J segment 0 bases; nucleotides outside the gene matches: 5. Per germline, CDR1 SNHLY and CDR2 FYNNEI. This chain's CDR3 is CASRGDSLSGNTIYF. The DNA read from the CDR3 is TGTGCCAGCAGGGGGGACAGTCTCTCTGGAAACACC.

This clone appeared many times. The missing CDR3 end, 3 residues past where the read stops, is filled in from the germline J gene. The chain uses TRBV6-2 or TRBV6-3 and TRBJ2-4; no firm D call. V was trimmed by 4 bases and J by 3 bases, leaving 4 bases between them. The CDR3 length is 12 residues. CDR1 is MNHEY and CDR2 is SVGEGT in the germline V gene. CDR3 region: CASSFSKNIQYF. CDR3 DNA (partial): TGTGCCAGCAGTTTTAGCAAAAACATT.